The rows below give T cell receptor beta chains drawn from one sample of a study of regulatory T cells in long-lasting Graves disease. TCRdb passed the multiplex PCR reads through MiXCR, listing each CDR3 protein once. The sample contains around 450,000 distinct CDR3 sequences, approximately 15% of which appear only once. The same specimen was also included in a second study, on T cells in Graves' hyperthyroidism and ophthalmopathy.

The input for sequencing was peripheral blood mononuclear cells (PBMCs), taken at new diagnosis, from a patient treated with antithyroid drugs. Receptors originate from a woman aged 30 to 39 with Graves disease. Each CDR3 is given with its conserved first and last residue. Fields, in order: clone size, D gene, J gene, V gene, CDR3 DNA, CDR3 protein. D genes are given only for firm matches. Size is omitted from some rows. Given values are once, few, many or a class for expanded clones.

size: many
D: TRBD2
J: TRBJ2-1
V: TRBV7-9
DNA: TGTGCCAGCAGGGTCCTAGCGGGAGGGACGAATGAGCAGTTCTTC
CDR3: CASRVLAGGTNEQFF

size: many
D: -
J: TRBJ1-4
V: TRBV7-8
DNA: TGTGCCAGCAGCTTAGAGTTACGAGAAGCAAAACTGTTTTTT
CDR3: CASSLELREAKLFF

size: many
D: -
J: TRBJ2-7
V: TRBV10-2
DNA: TGCGCCAGCAGTGATAACGGATTTTACGAGCAGTACTTC
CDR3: CASSDNGFYEQYF

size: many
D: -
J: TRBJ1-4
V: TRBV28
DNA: TGTGCCAGCAGTTTAGCGGTTGGGGAAAAACTGTTTTTT
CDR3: CASSLAVGEKLFF

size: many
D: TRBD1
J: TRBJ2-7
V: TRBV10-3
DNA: TGTGCCATCAGTGACCCGGGACAGACCTACGAGCAGTACTTC
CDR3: CAISDPGQTYEQYF

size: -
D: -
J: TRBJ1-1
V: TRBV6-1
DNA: TGTGCCAGCAGCCGGCGGACAGATGGGAACACTGAAGCTTTCTTT
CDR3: CASSRRTDGNTEAFF

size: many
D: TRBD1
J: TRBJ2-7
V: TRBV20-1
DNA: TGCAGTGCTCGACGGACAGGGCGGGCCTACGAGCAGTACTTC
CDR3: CSARRTGRAYEQYF

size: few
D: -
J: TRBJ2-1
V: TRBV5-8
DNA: TGTGCCAGCAGCTTGCTTCGGATTCCTACCCATGAGCAGTTCTTC
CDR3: CASSLLRIPTHEQFF

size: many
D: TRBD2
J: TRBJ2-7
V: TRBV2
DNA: TGTGCCAGCAGTGAATCGACTAGCGGGGGCCCAGTAGGTGAGCAGTACTTC
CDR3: CASSESTSGGPVGEQYF

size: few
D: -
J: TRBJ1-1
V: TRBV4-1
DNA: TGCGCCAGCAGCCAACAAGAATGGGGGGCTAACACTGAAGCTTTCTTT
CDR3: CASSQQEWGANTEAFF

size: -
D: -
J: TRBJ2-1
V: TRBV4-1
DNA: TGCGCCAGCAGCCAAGAGTATCCAGCGGGTCTCCGGGAGCAGTTCTTC
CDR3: CASSQEYPAGLREQFF

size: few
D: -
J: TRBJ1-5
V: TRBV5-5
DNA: TGTGCCAGCAGCTTTAATCAGAATAGCAATCAGCCCCAGCATTTT
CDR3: CASSFNQNSNQPQHF

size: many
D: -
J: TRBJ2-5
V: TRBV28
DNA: TGTGCCAGCAGTTCCGGGGGCGCGACCCAAGAGACCCAGTACTTC
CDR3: CASSSGGATQETQYF

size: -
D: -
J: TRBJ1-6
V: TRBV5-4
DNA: TGTGCCAGCAGCTTGCAGGTATCCAATTCACCCCTCCACTTC
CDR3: CASSLQVSNSPLHF

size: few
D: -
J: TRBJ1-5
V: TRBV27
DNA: TGTGCCAGCAGTTTCGAATATAGCAATCAGCCCCAGCATTTT
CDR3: CASSFEYSNQPQHF

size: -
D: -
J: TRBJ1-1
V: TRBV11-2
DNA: TGTGCCAGCAGCTCCTGGGGAGGGAGCACCCGCACTGAAGCTTTCTTT
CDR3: CASSSWGGSTRTEAFF

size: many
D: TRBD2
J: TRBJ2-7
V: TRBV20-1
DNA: TGCAGTGCCTTGGATGGACTAGCGGGCGGCGAGCAGTACTTC
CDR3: CSALDGLAGGEQYF

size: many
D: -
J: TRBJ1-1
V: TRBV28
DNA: TGTGCCAGCAGTTATCCGGGGAGGGCTGAAGCTTTCTTT
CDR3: CASSYPGRAEAFF

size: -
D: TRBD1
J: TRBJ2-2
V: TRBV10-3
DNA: TGTGCCATCAGTGATGGGGGACAGACGAACACCGGGGAGCTGTTTTTT
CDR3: CAISDGGQTNTGELFF

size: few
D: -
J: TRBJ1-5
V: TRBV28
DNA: TGTGCCAGCAGCAATGGACCGCCCCATCAGCCCCAGCATTTT
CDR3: CASSNGPPHQPQHF

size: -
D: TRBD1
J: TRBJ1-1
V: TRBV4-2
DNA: TGTGCCAGCAGCCAAGAGACAGGGGGCCTCACTGAAGCTTTCTTT
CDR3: CASSQETGGLTEAFF

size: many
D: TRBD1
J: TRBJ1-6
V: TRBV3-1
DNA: TGTGCCAGCAGCCAAGGAGACAGGGGCTCCTATAATTCACCCCTCCACTTT
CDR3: CASSQGDRGSYNSPLHF

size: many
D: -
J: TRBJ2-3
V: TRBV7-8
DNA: TGTGCCAGCAGCTTAGAGCGGACCGACACAGATACGCAGTATTTT
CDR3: CASSLERTDTDTQYF

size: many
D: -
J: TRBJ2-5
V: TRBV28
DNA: TGTGCCAGCAGCCCCGGACAGTCGGGGGAGACCCAGTACTTC
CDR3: CASSPGQSGETQYF

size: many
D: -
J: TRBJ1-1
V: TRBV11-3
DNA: TGTGCCAGCAGCTTAGACGGCGTCGGCACCATGAACACTGAAGCTTTCTTT
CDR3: CASSLDGVGTMNTEAFF

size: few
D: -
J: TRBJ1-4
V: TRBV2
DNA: TGTGCCAGCAGTGAAGAGTGGAATTTCAATGAAAAACTGTTTTTT
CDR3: CASSEEWNFNEKLFF

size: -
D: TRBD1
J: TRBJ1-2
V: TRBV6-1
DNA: TGTGCCAGCAGGTCGCAGGGGGTGTCAAATGGCTACACCTTC
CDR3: CASRSQGVSNGYTF

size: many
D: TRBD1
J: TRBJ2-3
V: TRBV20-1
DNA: TGCAGTGCCTCAGGGACCGGGACAGGGATCACAGATACGCAGTATTTT
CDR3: CSASGTGTGITDTQYF

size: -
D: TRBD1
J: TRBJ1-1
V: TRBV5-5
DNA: TGTGCCAGCAGGACAGACGACCGGACAGGGGCGTCCGCTGAAGCTTTCTTT
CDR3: CASRTDDRTGASAEAFF

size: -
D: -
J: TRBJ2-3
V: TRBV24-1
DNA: TGTGCCACCAGTGATGGCGGCACAGATACGCAGTATTTT
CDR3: CATSDGGTDTQYF

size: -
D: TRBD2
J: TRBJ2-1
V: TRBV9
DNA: TGTGCCAGCAGCTCCAGGAGGGCGGGGGAGTACAATGAGCAGTTCTTC
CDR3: CASSSRRAGEYNEQFF

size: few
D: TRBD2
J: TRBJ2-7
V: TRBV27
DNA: TGTGCCAGCAGTTTAGGCCTAGCGGGAGTCCACGAGCAGTACTTC
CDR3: CASSLGLAGVHEQYF

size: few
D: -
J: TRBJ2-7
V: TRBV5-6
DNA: TGTGCCAGCAGCTCCCCCGGTGGGGGATATTACGAGCAGTACTTC
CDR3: CASSSPGGGYYEQYF

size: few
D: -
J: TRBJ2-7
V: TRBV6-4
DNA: TGTGCCAGCAGTTGGGGTGGTTCCTACAAGCAGTACTTC
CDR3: CASSWGGSYKQYF

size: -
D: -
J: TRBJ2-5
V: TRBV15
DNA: TGTGCCACCAGCACGGAGGGAGAATGGACAGGAGAGACCCAGTACTTC
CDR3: CATSTEGEWTGETQYF

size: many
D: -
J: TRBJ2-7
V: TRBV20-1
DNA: TGCAGTGCTAGAGCGGTACCCTCCTACGAGCAGTACTTC
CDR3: CSARAVPSYEQYF

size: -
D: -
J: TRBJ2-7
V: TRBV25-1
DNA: TGTGCCAGCAGAAACAGAGAAGGATCCTACGAGCAGTACTTC
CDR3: CASRNREGSYEQYF

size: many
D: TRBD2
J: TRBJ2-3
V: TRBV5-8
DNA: TGTGCCAGCGGGACAAGAGGACTAGCGGACCACACAGATACGCAGTATTTT
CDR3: CASGTRGLADHTDTQYF

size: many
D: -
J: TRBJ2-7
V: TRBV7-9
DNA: TGTGCCAGCAGCTTGGACTACTACGAGCAGTACTTC
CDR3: CASSLDYYEQYF

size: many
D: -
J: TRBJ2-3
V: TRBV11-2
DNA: TGTGCCAGCAGCTTAGTGTCGGGGGTGGGCACAGATACGCAGTATTTT
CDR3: CASSLVSGVGTDTQYF

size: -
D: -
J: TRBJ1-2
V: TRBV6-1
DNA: TGTGCCAGCAGCCCCCCGGGACTGCACTATGGCTACACCTTC
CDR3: CASSPPGLHYGYTF

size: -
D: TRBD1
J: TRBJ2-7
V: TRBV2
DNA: TGTGCCAGCAAACTGACAGGGGAATACGAGCAGTACTTC
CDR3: CASKLTGEYEQYF

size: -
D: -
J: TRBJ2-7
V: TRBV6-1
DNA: TGTGCCAGCAGTGGCAGACGGAACTCCTACGAGCAGTACTTC
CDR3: CASSGRRNSYEQYF

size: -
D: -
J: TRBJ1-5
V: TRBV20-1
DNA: TGCAGTGCTAGCCCGGGGAATCATCAGCCCCAGCATTTT
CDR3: CSASPGNHQPQHF

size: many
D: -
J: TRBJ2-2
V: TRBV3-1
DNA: TGTGCCAGCAGCCAAGAGCGAGCAGGGTTCGTCACCGGGGAGCTGTTTTTT
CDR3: CASSQERAGFVTGELFF

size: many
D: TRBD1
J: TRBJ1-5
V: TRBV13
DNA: TGTGCCAGCAGCCTTAGGGGACAGGGTCGCGATCAGCCCCAGCATTTT
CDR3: CASSLRGQGRDQPQHF

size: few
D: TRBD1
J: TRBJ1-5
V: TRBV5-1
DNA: TGCGCCAGCCGAAGCCTGGGACAGGGGGCGGGACAGCCCCAGCATTTT
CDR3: CASRSLGQGAGQPQHF

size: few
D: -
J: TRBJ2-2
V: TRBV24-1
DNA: TGTGCCACCAGTGACCTCGCGCCCGGGGAGCTGTTTTTT
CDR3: CATSDLAPGELFF

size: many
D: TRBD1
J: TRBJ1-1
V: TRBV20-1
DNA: TGCAGTGCTAGAGTGTTTCGGACAGGGAACACTGAAGCTTTCTTT
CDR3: CSARVFRTGNTEAFF

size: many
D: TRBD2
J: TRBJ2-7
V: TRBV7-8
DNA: TGTGCCAGCAGCGCACTAGCGGGAGCGTACGAGCAGTACTTC
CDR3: CASSALAGAYEQYF

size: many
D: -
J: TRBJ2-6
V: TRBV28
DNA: TGTGCCAGCAGTTTATCCCCCCGGCGGGCCTCTGGGGCCAACGTCCTGACTTTC
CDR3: CASSLSPRRASGANVLTF

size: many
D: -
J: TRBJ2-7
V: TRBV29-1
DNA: TGCAGCGTTGAAGATCCAACAGATAAGCAGTACTTC
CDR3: CSVEDPTDKQYF

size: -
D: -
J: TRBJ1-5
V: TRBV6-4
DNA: TGTGCCAGCAGTGCGAGTTCAGGGGATCAGCCCCAGCATTTT
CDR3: CASSASSGDQPQHF

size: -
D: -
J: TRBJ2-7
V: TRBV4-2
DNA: TGTGCCAGCAGCCAAGATTTGACATACTCCTACGAGCAGTACTTC
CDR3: CASSQDLTYSYEQYF

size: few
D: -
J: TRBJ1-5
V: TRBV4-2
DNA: TGTGCCAGCAGCCAAGATTTGGAGAGACAGACCCAGCATTTT
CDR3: CASSQDLERQTQHF

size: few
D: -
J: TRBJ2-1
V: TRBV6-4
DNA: TGTGCCAGCAGCCGTGGGCCTTTCTCCTACAATGAGCAGTTCTTC
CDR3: CASSRGPFSYNEQFF

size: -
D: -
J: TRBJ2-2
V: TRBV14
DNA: TGTGCCAGCAGCCTCATACAGGGACAGAACACCGGGGAGCTGTTTTTT
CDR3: CASSLIQGQNTGELFF

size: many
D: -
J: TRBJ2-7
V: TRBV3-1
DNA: TGTGCCAGCAGCCAAACTGAGCAGTACTTC
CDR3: CASSQTEQYF

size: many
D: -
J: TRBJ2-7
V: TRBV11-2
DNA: TGTGCCAGCAGCTTAGTAGGCAGCGCAACCTACGAGCAGTACTTC
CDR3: CASSLVGSATYEQYF

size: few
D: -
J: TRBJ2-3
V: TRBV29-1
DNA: TGCAGCGTGGAGTATACGCAGTATTTT
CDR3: CSVEYTQYF